Below, 5 T cell receptor beta chains from the same sample are listed, as sequenced in a study of Graves' ophthalmopathy and Graves' hyperthyroidism. Beta-chain TCR CDR3 regions were amplified from RNA transcripts. The workflow started with a first-round RT-PCR run with HTBI primers and then moved on to a second-round multiplex PCR. MiXCR was run by TCRdb on the multiplex PCR reads, yielding one entry per CDR3 protein. The sample carries about 740,000 distinct CDR3 sequences, 40% recorded once. The sequencing sample was made of peripheral blood. The receptors here all came from an adult man with Graves' ophthalmopathy.

This clonotype appeared many times. The chain links TRBV7-6 to TRBJ2-7, with 7 bases matching TRBD2. The CDR3 has 14 amino acids. The V and J ends lost 5 bases and 4 bases, in that order; junction bases with no gene match: 8. The germline gives CDR1 SGHVS, CDR2 FNYEAQ. CDR3 in amino acids: CASSPRDYTYEQYF. The CDR3 DNA reads as TGTGCCAGCAGCCCACGGGACTATACGTACGAGCAGTACTTC.

The chain carries TRBV6-5 and TRBJ1-2; D ambiguous. This CDR3 contains 12 residues. Germline assignment: CDR1 MNHEY and CDR2 SVGAGI. Trimming shortened V by 8 bases and J by 3 bases, and 10 bases separated the two germline ends. This CDR3 reads CASGRIDYGYTF. As DNA, the CDR3 is TGTGCCAGCGGACGGATAGACTATGGCTACACCTTC.

V and J are TRBV9 and TRBJ1-6; no definite D call. Trimming took off 0 bases at V and 7 bases at J, with 8 bases between the two ends. Germline-derived CDR1 and CDR2 are SGDLS and YYNGEE. The CDR3 runs 14 residues. Here the CDR3 reads CASSVETYNSPLHF. CDR3 DNA: TGTGCCAGCAGCGTAGAAACTTACAATTCACCCCTCCACTTT. Using reference TRBV9 and TRBJ1-6 for the parts outside the CDR3, the full variable domain is DSGVTQTPKHLITATGQRVTLRCSPRSGDLSVYWYQQSLDQGLQFLIQYYNGEERAKGNILERFSAQQFPDLHSELNLSSLELGDSALYFCASSVETYNSPLHFGNGTRLTVT.

Details on this clonotype: This may be a read error, as it is one base from a much larger clone. This chain links TRBV29-1 with TRBJ1-1, with D perhaps TRBD1 (6 bases). V was pared by 6 bases and J by 2 bases, with 16 bases between. The CDR3 totals 14 residues. Per the germline V gene, CDR1 is SQVTM and CDR2 is ANQGSEA. The DNA for the CDR3 is TGCAGCGTATTCAACCAACAGGGAAACACTGAAGCTTTCTTT. Translated, it gives CSVFNQQGNTEAFF. Looking up the rest from reference TRBV29-1 and TRBJ1-1 gives the full variable domain: SAVISQKPSRDICQRGTSLTIQCQVDSQVTMMFWYRQQPGQSLTLIATANQGSEATYESGFVIDKFPISRPNLTFSTLTVSNMSPEDSSIYLCSVFNQQGNTEAFFGQGTRLTVV.

This clonotype was counted once. The genes are TRBV5-4 and TRBJ1-3; D is perhaps TRBD1 (5 bases). The CDR3 is made up of 16 amino acids. Deletions cut 4 bases from V and 0 bases from J, with 14 bases between. Germline V gene data show CDR1 as SGHNT and CDR2 as YYREEE (reference sequence). CDR3 DNA sequence: TGTGCCAGCAGCCAAGATAAGGGGACCTCTGGAAACACCATATATTTT. Its translation: CASSQDKGTSGNTIYF.